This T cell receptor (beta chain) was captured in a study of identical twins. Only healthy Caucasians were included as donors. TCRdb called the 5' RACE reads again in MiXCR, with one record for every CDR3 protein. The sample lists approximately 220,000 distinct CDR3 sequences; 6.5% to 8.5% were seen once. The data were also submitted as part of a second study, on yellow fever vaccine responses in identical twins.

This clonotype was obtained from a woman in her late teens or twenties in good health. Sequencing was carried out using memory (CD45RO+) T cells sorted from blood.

The CDR3 DNA is TGTGCCAGCAGCCCCTCGGGGGAGAGGGCCGGGGAGCTGTTTTTT. It specifies CASSPSGERAGELFF. This chain joins TRBV6-1 and TRBJ2-2; D might be TRBD2 (6 bases). V was trimmed by 6 bases and J by 6 bases, leaving 17 bases between them. The CDR3 totals 15 residues. Germline CDR1 reads MNHNS; CDR2 reads SASEGT.